Listed here are 30 T cell receptor beta chains from one sample, sequenced in a study of long-term antiretroviral therapy in people with HIV. The assay used was immunoSEQ (version v3.0), run at survey level. Some clones are missing from TCRdb's copy, which holds only in-frame ones; the method was immunoSEQ multiplex PCR. The table has more than 20,000 clones, approximately 80% seen once. The sample here was unsorted PBMCs, taken 1.2 years after starting antiretroviral therapy. The source of these receptors is a woman aged 40 to 49 with HIV.

The chain has TRBV28 and TRBJ2-3; weak D call: TRBD2 (6 bases). The CDR3 consists of 17 residues. The V gene lost 6 bases and the J gene lost 2 bases, with 21 bases spanning the gap. CDR1 is MDHEN and CDR2 is SYDVKM in the germline V gene. The CDR3: CASRRDRDSLITDTQYF. CDR3 sequence (DNA): TGTGCCAGCAGGCGCGACCGGGACTCCTTAATCACAGATACGCAGTATTTT.

This clone was counted a few times. The chain joins TRBV28 to TRBJ2-7; perhaps D is TRBD1 or TRBD2 (5 bases each). With 8 bases removed from V and 0 bases from J, the gap between germline ends came to 5 bases. Germline assignment: CDR1 MDHEN and CDR2 SYDVKM. This CDR3 is built from 11 residues. This CDR3 is CASGTSYEQYF. DNA of the CDR3: TGTGCCAGCGGGACCTCCTACGAGCAGTACTTC.

The rearrangement joins TRBV28 to TRBJ2-5, with D maybe TRBD2 (6 bases). Trimming pared 5 bases from V and 3 bases from J, leaving 16 bases between. The CDR3 runs 15 residues. Germline V gives CDR1 MDHEN, CDR2 SYDVKM. The CDR3 bases are TGTGCCAGCAGTCGAAGGAGCGGGCCCAAAGAGACCCAGTACTTC. This sequence encodes CASSRRSGPKETQYF.

This clone was seen just once. This chain uses TRBV27 with TRBJ1-1; D gene uncertain. CDR3 length: 15 amino acids. V lost 2 bases and J lost 0, with 10 bases in between. Germline CDR1 is MNHEY and CDR2 is SMNVEV (reference sequence). CDR3 sequence (DNA): TGTGCCAGCAGTTTAGGCAGAAACATGAACACTGAAGCTTTCTTT. It translates to CASSLGRNMNTEAFF.

This chain joins TRBV29-1 and TRBJ2-1; TRBD2 is a possible D gene (6 bases). The CDR3 runs to 15 residues. V lost 4 bases to trimming and J lost 7 bases, with 20 bases between them. Germline V CDR1 and CDR2: SQVTM, ANQGSEA. In DNA, the CDR3 is TGCAGCGTTGTGCGGGCTAGCGAGGGGAGAAATGAGCAGTTCTTC. Protein: CSVVRASEGRNEQFF.

The CDR3 spells CASGPWDGRGIYGYTF. Written as DNA, the CDR3 is TGTGCCAGCGGGCCCTGGGACGGCAGGGGAATCTATGGCTACACCTTC. The chain recombines TRBV28 with TRBJ1-2; the D gene is possibly TRBD1 (6 bases). The CDR3 has 16 residues. Germline lookup yields CDR1 MDHEN and CDR2 SYDVKM. V dropped 8 bases and J dropped 4 bases, with 23 bases sitting between them.

The chain carries TRBV6-5 and TRBJ2-4, with D unresolved. The CDR3 runs to 14 residues. Germline lookup yields CDR1 MNHEY and CDR2 SVGAGI. V shed 0 bases and J shed 11 bases, with 14 bases lying between them. CDR3 DNA sequence: TGTGCCAGCAGTTACTCGAGTAGTTCCACAGTTCAGTACTTC. It codes for CASSYSSSSTVQYF.

J is TRBJ1-2 and V is TRBV28; no clear D. Germline CDR1 MDHEN, CDR2 SYDVKM. V was shortened by 3 bases and J by 4 bases, with 6 bases between the two germline ends. The CDR3 has 12 residues. The CDR3 bases are TGTGCCAGCAGTTTCGGGCGCTATGGCTACACCTTC. This codes for CASSFGRYGYTF.

The chain has TRBV28 and TRBJ1-5; D possibly corresponds to TRBD1 (6 bases). The germline gives CDR1 MDHEN, CDR2 SYDVKM. The V end was cut by 4 bases, the J end by 5 bases, with 9 bases between. The CDR3 runs 13 residues. The CDR3 region has the DNA TGTGCCAGCAGTTCAGGGGCCGATCAGCCCCAGCATTTT. Its protein product is CASSSGADQPQHF.

The chain is built from TRBV7-9 and TRBJ2-3; D possibly corresponds to TRBD2 (5 bases). CDR1 SEHNR and CDR2 FQNEAQ come from the germline V gene (reference sequence). There are 16 residues in the CDR3. Trimming shortened V by 5 bases and J by 1 base, and 16 bases separated the two germline ends. The CDR3 loop reads CASSPRPGGGTDTQYF. The CDR3 DNA is TGTGCCAGCAGCCCAAGACCCGGAGGAGGCACAGATACGCAGTATTTT.

The chain recombines TRBV2 with TRBJ2-7, with 7 bases aligning to TRBD2. V lost 4 bases, J lost 4 bases, and 10 bases stayed unmatched. Germline CDR1 and CDR2: SNHLY and FYNNEI. The CDR3 has 15 residues. In DNA form, the CDR3 reads TGTGCCAGCAGTGCGGGAGGCCCGACTGTTTACGAGCAGTACTTC. It yields the protein CASSAGGPTVYEQYF.

V usage is TRBV21-1 and J usage is TRBJ1-4; the D call of TRBD1 is as the table states it, not checked on the DNA. TRBV21-1 is shown as a pseudogene. This CDR3 is built from 15 residues. CDR3 in amino acids: CASSKARSSCEKLFF. CDR3 coding DNA: TGTGCCAGCAGCAAAGCCAGGTCCTCTTGTGAAAAACTGTTTTTT.

This sequence joins TRBV28 and TRBJ2-2, with D possibly TRBD2 on 5 matching bases. Germline CDR1 reads MDHEN; CDR2 reads SYDVKM. Trimming stripped 5 bases from V and 0 bases from J, with 10 bases between. The CDR3 runs 15 residues. The CDR3, as DNA: TGTGCCAGCAGTCTGGCGGGCGCGAACACCGGGGAGCTGTTTTTT. Amino acids: CASSLAGANTGELFF.

The chain couples TRBV19 to TRBJ2-7; D is perhaps TRBD1 (5 bases). The CDR3 extends over 16 amino acids. Germline loops: CDR1 LNHDA, CDR2 SQIVND (reference sequence). Trimming took 1 base from V and 3 from J, leaving 16 bases between them. Here the CDR3 DNA reads TGTGCCAGTAGTATAGTTGACAGATACGGCCTCTACGAGCAGTACTTC. This sequence encodes CASSIVDRYGLYEQYF.

J is TRBJ2-5 and V is TRBV5-5; 7 bases align to TRBD1. The germline CDR1 and CDR2 sequences are SGHKS and YYEKEE (reference sequence). The CDR3 consists of 14 residues. V trimming: 2 bases; J trimming: 5 bases; junction bases outside the gene matches: 6. Here the CDR3 DNA reads TGTGCCAGCAGCTTTACAGGGGTGCGGGAGACCCAGTACTTC. The encoded protein is CASSFTGVRETQYF. Combining the CDR3 with reference TRBV5-5 and TRBJ2-5 gives the whole variable domain DAGVTQSPTHLIKTRGQQVTLRCSPISGHKSVSWYQQVLGQGPQFIFQYYEKEERGRGNFPDRFSARQFPNYSSELNVNALLLGDSALYLCASSFTGVRETQYFGPGTRLLVL.

This clone has only a few counts. V gene TRBV28 combines with J gene TRBJ2-4; possible D gene TRBD1, 6 bases. The CDR3 is 15 residues long. Germline V CDR1 and CDR2: MDHEN, SYDVKM. The V end was cut by 6 bases, the J end by 8 bases, with 20 bases between. The chain's CDR3 is CASSPNLQGTDIQYF. The CDR3 coding sequence is TGTGCCAGCAGCCCCAACTTACAGGGTACGGACATTCAGTACTTC.

This chain joins TRBV5-1 and TRBJ1-1, with 7 bases matching TRBD1. The CDR3 has 14 residues. The germline CDR1 and CDR2 sequences are SGHRS and YFSETQ. V lost 4 bases and J lost 6; bases outside the gene matches: 9. CDR3 region: CASSANIQGSEAFF. The CDR3 bases are TGCGCCAGCAGCGCTAATATACAGGGGTCTGAAGCTTTCTTT.

The genes are TRBV6-6 and TRBJ1-1; perhaps TRBD1 as D (6 bases). Trimming removed 2 bases from V and 11 bases from J, with 12 bases in between. Germline assignment: CDR1 MNHNY and CDR2 SVGAGI (reference sequence). The CDR3 extends over 12 amino acids. The CDR3 DNA follows: TGTGCCAGCAGTTACAGGGACATAGAGGCTTTCTTT. This gives the protein CASSYRDIEAFF.

The chain carries TRBV19 and TRBJ1-2; D is unclear. Germline assignment: CDR1 LNHDA and CDR2 SQIVND (reference sequence). V was cut by 0 bases and J by 6 bases, with 11 bases left in between. This CDR3 spans 14 amino acids. The CDR3 nucleotides read TGTGCCAGTAGTATAGAAGGCAGGTTTAATGGCTACACCTTC. It specifies CASSIEGRFNGYTF.

J is TRBJ2-1 and V is TRBV10-3; TRBD2 matches 8 bases. With 10 bases clipped from V and 6 bases from J, the junction kept 11 bases outside the gene matches. The CDR3 totals 14 residues. The germline CDR1 and CDR2 sequences are ENHRY and SYGVKD. CDR3 coding DNA: TGTGCCACTTCCGGGACTAGTCTCACCAATGAGCAGTTCTTC. It is translated as CATSGTSLTNEQFF.

This clone was seen a single time. The chain couples TRBV4-1 to TRBJ2-1; 9 bases are shared with TRBD2. Germline V gene sequence: CDR1 MGHRA, CDR2 YSYEKL. This CDR3 is built from 17 residues. With V trimmed by 0 bases and J by 5 bases, 8 bases remained unmatched. CDR3 DNA sequence: TGCGCCAGCAGCCAAGAATTAGGAGCTAGCGGGAACAATGAGCAGTTCTTC. Its translation is CASSQELGASGNNEQFF.

The chain recombines TRBV7-3 with TRBJ2-1; weak D call: TRBD1 (5 bases). There are 15 residues in the CDR3. V was cut by 1 base and J by 2 bases, with 9 bases left in between. From germline, CDR1 is SGHTA and CDR2 FQGTGA. The CDR3 DNA sequence: TGTGCCAGCAGCTTAAGTCTGGGGCCCTACAATGAGCAGTTCTTC. As protein: CASSLSLGPYNEQFF.

The chain combines TRBV27 with TRBJ2-5; 8 nucleotides agree with TRBD1. Trimming at V came to 3 bases and at J to 7 bases, leaving 4 bases not matched to a gene. The germline V gene has CDR1 MNHEY and CDR2 SMNVEV (reference sequence). There are 13 residues in the CDR3. Here the CDR3 DNA reads TGTGCCAGCAGTTTCGGACAGGGACTGACCCAGTACTTC. It codes for CASSFGQGLTQYF.

The V call is TRBV4-2, the J call TRBJ2-7; TRBD2 is a possible D gene (6 bases). The CDR3 length is 13 residues. The germline V and J ends were trimmed by 0 bases and 8 bases, with 11 bases remaining between them. Germline loops: CDR1 LGHNA, CDR2 YNFKEQ. CDR3 residues: CASSQDGGPQQYF. CDR3 coding DNA: TGTGCCAGCAGCCAAGACGGAGGGCCTCAGCAGTACTTC.

The CDR3 nucleotides are TGTGCCACCGGGATCCAAGAGACCCAGTACTTC. As protein: CATGIQETQYF. This sequence joins TRBV18 and TRBJ2-5, with D perhaps matching TRBD2 (5 bases). CDR1 and CDR2 from the germline V gene are KGHSH and LQKENI. The CDR3 length is 11 residues. The V end lost 10 bases, the J end lost 1 base, and 7 bases lay between the germline ends.

The chain carries TRBV28 and TRBJ2-3; 11 nucleotides align to TRBD1. Germline V gene data show CDR1 as MDHEN and CDR2 as SYDVKM. The ends lost 4 bases at V and 4 bases at J; junction bases unmatched: 10. There are 17 residues in the CDR3. The CDR3 here is CASSSPDRGLVPDTQYF. CDR3 DNA sequence: TGTGCCAGCAGTTCCCCGGACAGGGGGCTTGTCCCAGATACGCAGTATTTT.

The chain is built from TRBV28 and TRBJ2-7; D not resolved. The CDR3 is 13 amino acids. The germline V gene encodes CDR1 MDHEN and CDR2 SYDVKM. Trimming left V 7 bases short and J 2 bases short, with 12 bases between. CDR3 in amino acids: CASIGGPPYEQYF. The CDR3 bases are TGTGCCAGCATTGGCGGTCCACCCTACGAGCAGTACTTC. The full variable domain, its missing parts supplied by reference TRBV28 and TRBJ2-7, is DVKVTQSSRYLVKRTGEKVFLECVQDMDHENMFWYRQDPGLGLRLIYFSYDVKMKEKGDIPEGYSVSREKKERFSLILESASTNQTSMYLCASIGGPPYEQYFGPGTRLTVT.

The gene calls are TRBV11-1 and TRBJ2-3; a weak D match, TRBD1 (5 bases). From germline, CDR1 is SGHAT and CDR2 FQDESV (reference sequence). Trimming shortened V by 1 base and J by 5 bases, and 10 bases separated the two germline ends. CDR3 length: 14 residues. CDR3 loop: CASSLGPQGDTQYF. The DNA for the CDR3 is TGTGCCAGCAGCTTAGGTCCCCAGGGAGATACGCAGTATTTT. Full variable domain (remainder filled in from reference TRBV11-1 and TRBJ2-3): EAEVAQSPRYKITEKSQAVAFWCDPISGHATLYWYRQILGQGPELLVQFQDESVVDDSQLPKDRFSAERLKGVDSTLKIQPAELGDSAMYLCASSLGPQGDTQYFGPGTRLTVL.

This clone came up once. The V call is TRBV18, the J call TRBJ2-1, with D perhaps TRBD2 (6 bases). Germline V lookup: CDR1 KGHSH, CDR2 LQKENI. V was pared by 1 base and J by 3 bases, with 16 bases between. CDR3 length: 17 residues. CDR3 sequence: CASSPREEHAYYNEQFF. CDR3 bases: TGTGCCAGCTCACCACGGGAGGAACACGCCTACTACAATGAGCAGTTCTTC.

This chain links TRBV6-1 with TRBJ1-5; 7 nucleotides agree with TRBD1. The CDR3 spans 17 residues. Germline-derived CDR1 and CDR2 are MNHNS and SASEGT. V was pared by 4 bases and J by 0 bases, with 9 bases of the junction left unmatched. The CDR3 sequence: CASSAGDSSYSNQPQHF. The CDR3 nucleotides read TGTGCCAGCAGTGCGGGGGACAGCTCCTATAGCAATCAGCCCCAGCATTTT.